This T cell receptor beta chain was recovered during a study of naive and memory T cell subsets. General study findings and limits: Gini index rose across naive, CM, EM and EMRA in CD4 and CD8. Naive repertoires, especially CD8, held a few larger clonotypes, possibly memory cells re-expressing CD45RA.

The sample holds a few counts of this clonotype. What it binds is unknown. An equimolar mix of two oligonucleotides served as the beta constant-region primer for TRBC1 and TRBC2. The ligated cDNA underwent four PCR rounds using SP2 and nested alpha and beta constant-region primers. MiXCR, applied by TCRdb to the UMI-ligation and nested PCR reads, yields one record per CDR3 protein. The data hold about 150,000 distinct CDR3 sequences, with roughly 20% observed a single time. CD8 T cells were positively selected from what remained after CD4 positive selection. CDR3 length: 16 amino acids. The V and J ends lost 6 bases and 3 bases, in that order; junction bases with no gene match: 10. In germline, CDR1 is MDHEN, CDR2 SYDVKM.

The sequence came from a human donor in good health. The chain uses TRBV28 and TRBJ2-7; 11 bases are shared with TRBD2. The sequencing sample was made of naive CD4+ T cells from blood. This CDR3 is CASSEAQLAGVYEQYF. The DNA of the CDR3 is TGTGCCAGCAGCGAGGCGCAACTAGCGGGAGTCTACGAGCAGTACTTC.